Listed here are 13 T cell receptor beta chains from one sample, sequenced in a study of blood T cell repertoires in COVID-19. TCRdb's copy holds only in-frame clones and misses some; the assay was immunoSEQ multiplex PCR. In the table there are about 310,000 clones, approximately 91% of which are singletons. The sample taken for sequencing was PBMCs or T cells enriched from blood (not recorded which). These receptors all stem from a woman between 40 and 50 years old who had recovered from COVID-19.

This chain joins TRBV7-8 and TRBJ2-2, with D uncertain. Trimming cost V 2 bases and J 6 bases, with 13 bases left between them. The CDR3 has 15 amino acids. Germline CDR1 reads SGHVS; CDR2 reads FQNEAQ. CDR3 bases: TGTGCCAGCAGCTTACCTCCCCTACGGGCCGGGGAGCTGTTTTTT. It yields the protein CASSLPPLRAGELFF.

V gene TRBV24-1 combines with J gene TRBJ1-1; no reliable D call. The germline gives CDR1 KGHDR, CDR2 SFDVKD. V gave up 2 bases and J gave up 6 bases, with 9 bases separating them. This CDR3 has 13 amino acids. CDR3 in amino acids: CATSDSRAAEAFF. As DNA, the CDR3 is TGTGCCACCAGTGATTCGCGGGCGGCTGAAGCTTTCTTT.

The CDR3 here is CSVEMQGHTEAFF. The DNA of the CDR3 is TGCAGCGTTGAAATGCAGGGTCACACTGAAGCTTTCTTT. The J gene is TRBJ1-1, the V gene TRBV29-1; D is perhaps TRBD1 (5 bases). V dropped 2 bases and J dropped 3 bases, with 10 bases sitting between them. Germline V CDR1 and CDR2: SQVTM, ANQGSEA. The CDR3 extends over 13 amino acids. Combining the CDR3 with reference TRBV29-1 and TRBJ1-1 gives the whole variable domain SAVISQKPSRDICQRGTSLTIQCQVDSQVTMMFWYRQQPGQSLTLIATANQGSEATYESGFVIDKFPISRPNLTFSTLTVSNMSPEDSSIYLCSVEMQGHTEAFFGQGTRLTVV.

CDR3 protein: CASSLGAADTEAFF. Here the CDR3 DNA reads TGTGCCAGCAGCTTAGGGGCAGCTGACACTGAAGCTTTCTTT. The chain recombines TRBV11-3 with TRBJ1-1, with no clear D. The length of the CDR3 is 14 residues. Trimming cost V 1 base and J 3 bases, with 9 bases left between them. CDR1 SGHNT and CDR2 YENEEA come from the germline V gene.

The rearrangement joins TRBV4-1 to TRBJ1-1, with 7 bases aligning to TRBD1. V dropped 3 bases and J dropped 1; count of bases not matched to a gene: 5. CDR3 size: 15 residues. CDR1 and CDR2 from the germline V gene are MGHRA and YSYEKL. The CDR3 DNA is TGCGCCAGCAGCCACACCGGGACAGCGAACACTGAAGCTTTCTTT. Its protein is CASSHTGTANTEAFF.

The J gene is TRBJ2-7, the V gene TRBV10-3; D may be TRBD1 (6 bases). Germline assignment: CDR1 ENHRY and CDR2 SYGVKD. CDR3 size: 16 residues. The V and J ends lost 0 bases and 1 base respectively, with 13 bases between them. The CDR3 DNA is TGTGCCATCAGTGAGTCAAGGCCGGGGACATCCTACGAGCAGTACTTC. Residues: CAISESRPGTSYEQYF.

This clone showed up just once. This chain joins TRBV24-1 and TRBJ2-3; the match to TRBD1 covers 8 bases. Losses at the gene ends were 5 bases for V and 4 bases for J; bases not matched to a gene: 16. Germline values: CDR1 KGHDR, CDR2 SFDVKD. This CDR3 has 18 residues. CDR3 loop: CATSAPSPLDRAADTQYF. The CDR3 nucleotides read TGTGCCACCAGTGCCCCATCGCCCCTGGACAGGGCGGCAGATACGCAGTATTTT.

This rearrangement joins TRBV9 to TRBJ2-7; D uncertain. Germline CDR1 is SGDLS and CDR2 is YYNGEE. The length of the CDR3 is 13 residues. Trimming stripped 4 bases from V and 1 base from J, with 9 bases between. The CDR3 DNA follows: TGTGCCAGCAGCCAGCCGGGTTCCTACGAGCAGTACTTC. This codes for CASSQPGSYEQYF.

This chain connects TRBV3-1 (or the pseudogene TRBV3-2) to TRBJ2-7; D is possibly TRBD2 (5 bases). CDR3 length equals 14 residues. Trimming cost V 3 bases and J 0 bases, with 9 bases left between them. The germline gives CDR1 LGHDT, CDR2 YNNKEL (reference sequence). CDR3 in amino acids: CASSQGASSYEQYF. The DNA for the CDR3 is TGTGCCAGCAGCCAGGGAGCTAGCTCCTACGAGCAGTACTTC.

The V gene is TRBV5-1, the J gene TRBJ2-7, with D maybe TRBD2 (5 bases). V lost 0 bases and J 5 bases, leaving 15 bases between the germline ends. The CDR3 totals 15 residues. Germline V gene sequence: CDR1 SGHRS, CDR2 YFSETQ. The CDR3 loop is CASSLGGKRIHEQYF. The CDR3 DNA reads as TGCGCCAGCAGCTTGGGAGGGAAACGAATCCACGAGCAGTACTTC.

The genes are TRBV7-2 and TRBJ1-5; a weak D match, TRBD1 (6 bases). V was pared by 1 base and J by 7 bases, with 11 bases between. The germline gives CDR1 SGHTA, CDR2 FQGNSA. This CDR3 has 14 amino acids. The CDR3 is CASSLEGVGQPQHF. The CDR3 nucleotides are TGTGCCAGCAGCTTAGAGGGGGTCGGACAGCCCCAGCATTTT. Using reference TRBV7-2 and TRBJ1-5 for the parts outside the CDR3, the full variable domain is GAGVSQSPSNKVTEKGKDVELRCDPISGHTALYWYRQSLGQGLEFLIYFQGNSAPDKSGLPSDRFSAERTGGSVSTLTIQRTQQEDSAVYLCASSLEGVGQPQHFGDGTRLSIL.

The chain uses TRBV6-2 or TRBV6-3 and TRBJ1-1; no definite D call. V shed 0 bases and J shed 5 bases, with 10 bases lying between them. The CDR3 consists of 14 residues. Germline V gene data show CDR1 as MNHEY and CDR2 as SVGEGT. The CDR3 sequence: CASSYSEGSTEAFF. The CDR3 DNA sequence: TGTGCCAGCAGTTACTCGGAGGGTAGTACTGAAGCTTTCTTT.

This sequence joins TRBV2 and TRBJ2-3, with D possibly being TRBD2 (5 bases). The CDR3 has 13 amino acids. V lost 7 bases, J lost 2 bases, and 10 bases lay in between. CDR1 SNHLY and CDR2 FYNNEI come from the germline V gene. The CDR3 loop is CASKRSFTDTQYF. The CDR3 nucleotides are TGTGCCAGCAAGCGGTCGTTCACAGATACGCAGTATTTT.